The T cell receptor beta chain under discussion was sequenced for a study of blood T cell repertoires in COVID-19. At the level of the study: Sites across the United States, Italy and Spain contributed samples from acute and convalescent COVID-19. From T cells, B-cell-depleted T cells, or PBMCs came the material, which was cDNA or gDNA.

The CDR3 has 15 residues. Trimming removed 5 bases at V and 0 bases at J, with 13 bases between. Germline assignment: CDR1 SGHVS and CDR2 FQNEAQ. The data were produced by immunoSEQ multiplex PCR, yet TCRdb's version contains in-frame clones alone and is incomplete. Of 200,000 to 300,000 clones in the sample, 75% to 90% were seen once. V usage is TRBV7-8 and J usage is TRBJ1-1; TRBD1 is a possible D gene (6 bases). The clonotype was recovered from a woman aged 40 to 55 with acute or convalescent COVID-19. Sequencing used peripheral blood. The CDR3 here is CASSQDGTLNTEAFF. The CDR3 nucleotides read TGTGCCAGCAGCCAGGACGGGACACTGAACACTGAAGCTTTCTTT.